These 7 T cell receptor beta chains came from one sample sequenced in a study of brain metastases from non-small cell lung cancer (dated by TCRdb to between 2018 and 2021). Libraries were constructed by the immunoSEQ multiplex PCR assay. The source is immuneACCESS, and TCRdb retained only in-frame sequences with V and J called. Part of the clones is not carried over; for the studies checked, unresolved V genes explain less than half of this, and the remainder is unexplained. The sample records some 2,000 clones, just under 85% of which are singletons. The ten largest clones add up to more than 13% of the sample. The sequenced material came from primary lung tumor tissue. Interpreted using the paper, the cell subset or site label stands for: primary lung tumor paired with brain metastasis. All receptors derive from a donor at least 40 years old with non-small cell lung cancer.

The CDR3 sequence is CASSLGRATETQYF. CDR3 DNA: TGTGCCAGCAGCTTAGGGCGGGCCACAGAGACCCAGTACTTC. The chain carries TRBV11-3 and TRBJ2-5; the D gene is possibly TRBD2 (5 bases). CDR3 length: 14 residues. Germline V gene data show CDR1 as SGHNT and CDR2 as YENEEA. Trimming removed 1 base from V and 4 bases from J, with 10 bases in between.

The genes are TRBV5-3 and TRBJ1-2, with D perhaps TRBD1 (5 bases). TRBV5-3 is placed among ORFs of uncertain function. The CDR3 contains 16 residues. V dropped 1 base and J dropped 3 bases, with 16 bases sitting between them. The DNA for the CDR3 is TGTGCCAGAAGCTTGATAATTTGCAGGGCGGACTATGGCTACACCTTC. This gives the protein CARSLIICRADYGYTF.

This chain links TRBV10-3 with TRBJ2-7; D ambiguous. The V end was cut by 3 bases, the J end by 0 bases, with 3 bases between. Germline-derived CDR1 and CDR2 are ENHRY and SYGVKD. This CDR3 comprises 12 residues. The CDR3 region has the DNA TGTGCCATCAGTGACAGCTCCTACGAGCAGTACTTC. Its translation is CAISDSSYEQYF.

Details on this clone: Other DNA sequences within the sample encode an identical CDR3. This chain connects TRBV5-1 to TRBJ1-1, with TRBD1 as a possible D gene (6 bases). Per germline, CDR1 SGHRS and CDR2 YFSETQ. This CDR3 has 13 amino acids. The V and J ends lost 8 bases and 1 base respectively, with 12 bases between them. The DNA for the CDR3 is TGCGCCAGTAGACAACAGGGGAACACTGAAGCTTTCTTT. This encodes CASRQQGNTEAFF.

J is TRBJ1-1 and V is TRBV3-1 (or the pseudogene TRBV3-2); TRBD1 aligns across 8 bases. The germline V gene has CDR1 LGHDT and CDR2 YNNKEL (reference sequence). The CDR3 contains 16 residues. The ends lost 1 base at V and 3 bases at J; junction bases unmatched: 7. The CDR3 protein is CASSQGQGIGDTEAFF. The CDR3 nucleotides are TGTGCCAGCAGCCAAGGACAGGGGATAGGTGACACTGAAGCTTTCTTT.

The chain carries TRBV3-1 (or the pseudogene TRBV3-2) and TRBJ2-2; D is uncertain. Germline V gene data show CDR1 as LGHDT and CDR2 as YNNKEL (reference sequence). Trimming cost V 5 bases and J 0 bases, with 13 bases left between them. The CDR3 is made up of 16 amino acids. The CDR3 loop is CASSFVLGPNTGELFF. The CDR3 coding sequence is TGTGCCAGCAGCTTCGTTCTGGGTCCGAACACCGGGGAGCTGTTTTTT.

The chain combines TRBV7-3 with TRBJ2-1, with 13 bases fitting TRBD2. The germline gives CDR1 SGHTA, CDR2 FQGTGA. The J segment lost 6 bases and the V segment lost 5 bases, leaving 7 bases of the junction unmatched. The CDR3 has 16 amino acids. CDR3: CASSQVGLAGANEQFF. DNA for the CDR3: TGTGCCAGCAGCCAAGTAGGACTAGCGGGGGCCAATGAGCAGTTCTTC.